The 11 T cell receptor beta chains presented below share a single source sample, sequenced in a study of T cells in Graves' hyperthyroidism and ophthalmopathy. From RNA transcripts, TCR beta CDR3 regions were amplified. The primer set for the first-round RT-PCR of the TCR CDR3 was HTBI. MiXCR, applied by TCRdb to the multiplex PCR reads, yields one record per CDR3 protein. The table records around 500,000 distinct CDR3 sequences, roughly 23% of them present only once. The sequenced sample consisted of blood. The receptor set was obtained from a woman aged 70-85 years with Graves' ophthalmopathy.

The chain couples TRBV18 to TRBJ2-7, with D maybe TRBD2 (6 bases). The germline V and J ends were trimmed by 3 bases and 7 bases, with 13 bases remaining between them. Germline V gene lookup returns CDR1 KGHSH and CDR2 LQKENI. This CDR3 spans 13 amino acids. The CDR3 DNA reads as TGTGCCAGCTCACCTGCGGCCAGCGGGGAGCAGTACTTC. The encoded protein is CASSPAASGEQYF.

This CDR3 reads CATSGGTGNEKLFF. CDR3 in DNA: TGTGCCACCAGCGGCGGAACGGGAAATGAAAAACTGTTTTTT. The J gene is TRBJ1-4, the V gene TRBV15; D unclear. Trimming cost V 5 bases and J 5 bases, with 12 bases left between them. This CDR3 is built from 14 residues. Germline values: CDR1 LNHNV, CDR2 YYDKDF (reference sequence).

The chain combines TRBV20-1 with TRBJ2-3; D is perhaps TRBD1 or TRBD2 (5 bases each). The germline V gene encodes CDR1 DFQATT and CDR2 SNEGSKA (reference sequence). The V and J ends lost 4 bases and 3 bases respectively, with 17 bases between them. This CDR3 is built from 15 residues. CDR3 sequence (DNA): TGCAGTGCTATACTTGACAGCCGGGGAACAGATACGCAGTATTTT. Its protein product is CSAILDSRGTDTQYF.

In this sample, this clonotype turned up a few times. J is TRBJ2-1 and V is TRBV2; TRBD1 matches at 11 bases. The J call is doubtful: the DNA matches TRBJ2-7 better. The CDR3 extends over 14 amino acids. CDR1 and CDR2 (germline): SNHLY, FYNNEI. This CDR3 is CAKGKDRGLNEQYF. The CDR3 bases are TGTGCCAAGGGGAAGGACAGGGGGCTAAATGAGCAGTACTTC.

This clonotype was observed at least ten times. The chain joins TRBV6-1 to TRBJ1-1; 8 bases are a match to TRBD1. The ends lost 7 bases at V and 0 bases at J; junction bases unmatched: 4. This CDR3 comprises 14 residues. Germline values: CDR1 MNHNS, CDR2 SASEGT. The CDR3 sequence: CASKTGELNTEAFF. CDR3 DNA sequence: TGTGCCAGCAAGACAGGGGAATTGAACACTGAAGCTTTCTTT.

The CDR3, as DNA: TGTGCCAGCAGCTTCCGTAGGACACGGGCCTACAATGAGCAGTTCTTC. Protein sequence: CASSFRRTRAYNEQFF. The chain has TRBV5-6 and TRBJ2-1, with D possibly matching TRBD1 (5 bases). CDR3 length equals 16 residues. The V gene's germline CDR1 is SGHDT and CDR2 YYEEEE. The V gene lost 2 bases and the J gene lost 2 bases, with 14 bases spanning the gap.

This clonotype was observed a handful of times. The chain is built from TRBV2 and TRBJ1-1; 8 bases map to TRBD1. The germline gives CDR1 SNHLY, CDR2 FYNNEI. This CDR3 comprises 16 residues. The junction had 15 bases not matched to a gene; V was cut back by 9 bases and J by 3 bases. CDR3 sequence (DNA): TGTGCCAGTATACTTCCGGACAGGGTCGTTGACACTGAAGCTTTCTTT. Translating it yields CASILPDRVVDTEAFF.

This clonotype was observed a few times. CDR3 amino acids: CASSNQWNTGELFF. CDR3 sequence (DNA): TGTGCCAGTAGTAATCAGTGGAACACCGGGGAGCTGTTTTTT. V gene TRBV19 combines with J gene TRBJ2-2; D is ambiguous. CDR1 is LNHDA and CDR2 is SQIVND in the germline V gene (reference sequence). The CDR3 covers 14 residues. V dropped 4 bases and J dropped 1 base, with 7 bases sitting between them. Variable domain in full (rest from reference TRBV19 and TRBJ2-2): DGGITQSPKYLFRKEGQNVTLSCEQNLNHDAMYWYRQDPGQGLRLIYYSQIVNDFQKGDIAEGYSVSREKKESFPLTVTSAQKNPTAFYLCASSNQWNTGELFFGEGSRLTVL.

V gene TRBV24-1 combines with J gene TRBJ1-5; D is possibly TRBD1 (6 bases). The V end was cut by 6 bases, the J end by 6 bases, with 11 bases between. This CDR3 is built from 13 residues. Germline CDR1 is KGHDR and CDR2 is SFDVKD. CDR3 amino acids: CATSPDSAQPQHF. In nucleotides, the CDR3 is TGTGCCACCAGTCCGGACAGTGCTCAGCCCCAGCATTTT.

This clonotype was counted only a few times. V gene TRBV6-5 combines with J gene TRBJ2-1, with D unclear. CDR1 is MNHEY, CDR2 SVGAGI, per germline. The CDR3 sequence is 14 residues long. V was cut by 0 bases and J by 6 bases, with 9 bases left in between. The chain's CDR3 is CASSYSRNSNEQFF. As DNA, the CDR3 is TGTGCCAGCAGTTACTCGCGGAACAGCAATGAGCAGTTCTTC.

The rearrangement uses TRBV7-2 and TRBJ2-3; TRBD2 aligns across 14 bases. Germline V gene lookup returns CDR1 SGHTA and CDR2 FQGNSA. The junction had 6 bases not matched to a gene; V was cut back by 5 bases and J by 8 bases. This CDR3 region has 15 residues. DNA for the CDR3: TGTGCCAGCAGCACGGGACTAGCGGGAGTGGGTACGCAGTATTTT. Its translation: CASSTGLAGVGTQYF.